The 32 T cell receptor beta chains below come from one sample, sequenced in a study of blood T cells in healthy people across ages. Through a sample-barcoded 5' primer and a J-beta primer mix, a second PCR was run for about 7 to 12 cycles. TCRdb used MiXCR to reprocess the 5' RACE reads, holding one entry per CDR3 protein. This table holds approximately 1,100,000 distinct CDR3 sequences, 45% found once. The source material was blood. These receptors all stem from a woman in her fifties or sixties in good health.

The chain employs TRBV10-2 and TRBJ2-1, with 7 positions matching TRBD2. V dropped 8 bases and J dropped 8; count of bases not matched to a gene: 6. Germline V gene data show CDR1 as WSHSY and CDR2 as SAAADI. The CDR3 runs 12 residues. CDR3 sequence (DNA): TGCGCCAGCGAAGGGGCGGGAGATGAGCAGTTCTTC. This translates into CASEGAGDEQFF.

This clonotype was counted many times. The chain couples TRBV7-2 to TRBJ2-1; a possible D gene is TRBD2 (5 bases). V was clipped by 3 bases and J by 10 bases, with 13 bases between them. CDR3 length: 13 residues. The germline V gene encodes CDR1 SGHTA and CDR2 FQGNSA. The CDR3 region has the DNA TGTGCCAGCAGCTTGTTGACGGGGTCAGAGCAGTTCTTC. Its translation: CASSLLTGSEQFF.

This chain uses TRBV4-2 with TRBJ2-1, with TRBD2 as a possible D gene (5 bases). Trimming left V 4 bases short and J 7 bases short, with 14 bases between. Germline loops: CDR1 LGHNA, CDR2 YNFKEQ. The CDR3 is 14 residues long. CDR3 loop: CASSPAAPPNEQFF. CDR3 bases: TGTGCCAGCAGCCCAGCGGCGCCACCAAATGAGCAGTTCTTC.

The DNA for the CDR3 is TGTGCCAGCAGCTTAGATTCGGGACTAGCGGGAGTGTACGAGCAGTACTTC. Protein: CASSLDSGLAGVYEQYF. This chain connects TRBV11-2 to TRBJ2-7; 14 positions match TRBD2. CDR1 SGHAT and CDR2 FQNNGV come from the germline V gene. This CDR3 contains 17 residues. V shed 0 bases and J 4 bases; nucleotides not matched to a gene: 5.

There are a few counts of this clonotype. V is TRBV6-5 and J is TRBJ2-7; 9 bases map to TRBD1. In germline, CDR1 is MNHEY, CDR2 SVGAGI. After removal of 6 bases from V and 4 bases from J, the junction contained 10 bases not matched to a gene. The length of the CDR3 is 15 residues. The CDR3 reads CASSTPGTGYYEQYF. The CDR3 region has the DNA TGTGCCAGCAGCACCCCCGGGACAGGGTATTACGAGCAGTACTTC.

This rearrangement joins TRBV12-5 to TRBJ2-1; TRBD1 is a possible D gene (5 bases). The germline CDR1 and CDR2 sequences are LGHNT and FRNRAP. This CDR3 region has 17 residues. With 0 bases removed from V and 5 bases from J, the gap between germline ends came to 17 bases. CDR3 in DNA: TGTGCTAGTGGTTTGGTCCTGATAGGGGTCGTGGACAATGAGCAGTTCTTC. Translation: CASGLVLIGVVDNEQFF.

This clonotype turned up a few times. The chain uses TRBV5-1 and TRBJ2-7, with TRBD2 matching over 8 bases. CDR1 is SGHRS, CDR2 YFSETQ, per germline. After removal of 5 bases from V and 2 bases from J, the junction contained 9 bases not matched to a gene. The CDR3 has 15 amino acids. Here the CDR3 DNA reads TGCGCCAGCAGATCCGGACTAGCAGCTACCTACGAGCAGTACTTC. Its protein is CASRSGLAATYEQYF.

This clonotype was found a few times. The chain is built from TRBV29-1 and TRBJ2-7; 10 bases are a match to TRBD1. J gave up 1 base and V 5 bases, and 5 bases lay outside the gene matches. CDR3 length equals 14 residues. Looked up from germline, CDR1 is SQVTM and CDR2 is ANQGSEA. CDR3 coding DNA: TGCAGCGTTCGACAGGGGGCAAAGTCCTACGAGCAGTACTTC. The encoded protein is CSVRQGAKSYEQYF.

The chain combines TRBV14 with TRBJ2-7, with D tentatively TRBD2 (5 bases). Trimming removed 6 bases from V and 7 bases from J, with 16 bases in between. Germline CDR1 is SGHDN and CDR2 is FVKESK. The CDR3 runs to 13 residues. This CDR3 is CASSRRATREQYF. CDR3 coding DNA: TGTGCCAGCAGTCGCCGGGCTACTAGGGAGCAGTACTTC.

Notes on this clonotype: An end of the junction does not agree with germline; a read error may underlie this. This rearrangement joins TRBV11-2 to TRBJ2-5; perhaps TRBD1 as D (6 bases). The CDR3 has 14 residues. Germline loops: CDR1 SGHAT, CDR2 FQNNGV. Here the CDR3 reads CASSFRTAGEAQYF. CDR3 DNA: TGTGCCAGCAGCTTTAGGACAGCTGGAGAGGCCCAGTACTTC.

The chain employs TRBV13 and TRBJ2-4; D might be TRBD1 or TRBD2, each matching 5 bases. The CDR3 loop spans 17 amino acids. Trimming left V 5 bases short and J 12 bases short, with 29 bases between. Germline CDR1 reads PRHDT; CDR2 reads FYEKMQ (reference sequence). The CDR3 DNA reads TGTGCCAGCAGCGCGAGGAGACGGGACGGGGAACCCTACGATCAGTACTTC. Its translation: CASSARRRDGEPYDQYF. The entire variable domain, with the rest obtained from reference TRBV13 and TRBJ2-4, is as follows: AAGVIQSPRHLIKEKRETATLKCYPIPRHDTVYWYQQGPGQDPQFLISFYEKMQSDKGSIPDRFSAQQFSDYHSELNMSSLELGDSALYFCASSARRRDGEPYDQYFGAGTRLSVL.

V gene TRBV27 combines with J gene TRBJ2-7; no firm D call. Germline V gene data show CDR1 as MNHEY and CDR2 as SMNVEV (reference sequence). Trimming left V 7 bases short and J 0 bases short, with 10 bases between. The CDR3 extends over 13 amino acids. The CDR3 coding sequence is TGTGCCAGCAAAGACGGAAACTCCTACGAGCAGTACTTC. This gives the protein CASKDGNSYEQYF.

There are a few counts of this clonotype. The chain combines TRBV29-1 with TRBJ1-2; 8 positions match TRBD1. With V trimmed by 7 bases and J by 10 bases, 5 bases remained unmatched. CDR3 length: 10 amino acids. Germline V gene sequence: CDR1 SQVTM, CDR2 ANQGSEA. The CDR3 sequence is CSAKTGDYTF. The CDR3 DNA sequence: TGCAGCGCCAAGACAGGGGACTACACCTTC.

The chain joins TRBV15 to TRBJ2-5; D is uncertain. CDR3 length: 15 residues. Germline V lookup: CDR1 LNHNV, CDR2 YYDKDF (reference sequence). V lost 3 bases and J 1 base, leaving 12 bases between the germline ends. CDR3 protein: CATSSDGGTQETQYF. The CDR3 bases are TGTGCCACCAGCAGCGACGGCGGCACCCAAGAGACCCAGTACTTC.

This sequence joins TRBV14 and TRBJ2-5; D perhaps matches TRBD2 (5 bases). The V end was cut by 4 bases, the J end by 5 bases, with 14 bases between. The germline V gene encodes CDR1 SGHDN and CDR2 FVKESK. This CDR3 has 14 amino acids. CDR3 sequence: CASSPWRPGETQYF. CDR3 in DNA: TGTGCCAGCAGCCCCTGGAGGCCGGGGGAGACCCAGTACTTC.

As to this clonotype: One end of the junction is discordant with germline, which a read error may explain. This chain uses TRBV10-3 with TRBJ2-5; no clear D. The J call is in doubt because the DNA end fits TRBJ2-7 better. The CDR3 loop spans 12 amino acids. Germline lookup yields CDR1 ENHRY and CDR2 SYGVKD. The CDR3 sequence is CTISESDYEQYF. CDR3 sequence (DNA): TGTACCATCAGTGAGTCCGACTACGAGCAGTACTTC.

This clonotype was seen only a few times. The chain couples TRBV13 to TRBJ2-7; tentatively, D is TRBD1 (6 bases). Trimming took off 5 bases at V and 3 bases at J, with 17 bases between the two ends. This CDR3 spans 15 amino acids. Germline V gives CDR1 PRHDT, CDR2 FYEKMQ (reference sequence). In DNA, the CDR3 is TGTGCCAGCAGCCCCTACAGGGACAACCGCTACGAGCAGTACTTC. The encoded protein is CASSPYRDNRYEQYF.

The rearrangement joins TRBV14 to TRBJ1-2; possibly TRBD1 for D (5 bases). V was trimmed by 0 bases and J by 3 bases, leaving 8 bases between them. The germline V gene has CDR1 SGHDN and CDR2 FVKESK. There are 14 residues in the CDR3. This CDR3 is CASSQDLGHYGYTF. Here the CDR3 DNA reads TGTGCCAGCAGCCAAGACTTGGGGCACTATGGCTACACCTTC.

The CDR3 DNA is TGTGCCTCAAACCCGAACAGGGGGCTTTCCTACGAGCAGTACTTC. It yields the protein CASNPNRGLSYEQYF. V is TRBV30 and J is TRBJ2-7; TRBD1 agrees at 9 bases. CDR1 and CDR2 (germline): GTSNPN, SVGIG (reference sequence). The CDR3 loop spans 15 amino acids. V was pared by 7 bases and J by 1 base, with 11 bases of the junction left unmatched.

CDR3 residues: CATSEPANNEQFF. CDR3 sequence (DNA): TGTGCCACCAGTGAGCCTGCGAACAATGAGCAGTTCTTC. The chain employs TRBV24-1 and TRBJ2-1; no firm D call. Germline lookup yields CDR1 KGHDR and CDR2 SFDVKD. CDR3 size: 13 residues. Deletions cut 4 bases from V and 5 bases from J, with 8 bases between.

This clonotype came up a few times. The chain employs TRBV10-3 and TRBJ2-5, with 9 bases fitting TRBD2. V lost 6 bases and J lost 0; bases outside the gene matches: 2. The CDR3 spans 14 residues. Looked up from germline, CDR1 is ENHRY and CDR2 is SYGVKD. CDR3 sequence (DNA): TGTGCCATCAGGAGACTAGCGGACCAAGAGACCCAGTACTTC. This translates into CAIRRLADQETQYF.

About this clonotype itself: One junction end does not reproduce the germline sequence, and a read error may be involved. The J gene is TRBJ1-6, the V gene TRBV6-1; 7 positions agree with TRBD1. Per the germline V gene, CDR1 is MNHNS and CDR2 is SASEGT. The CDR3 sequence is 14 residues long. The CDR3 bases are TGCGCCAGCAGATGGGACAGCGAATTTTCACCCCTCCACTTT. Translating it yields CASRWDSEFSPLHF.

This clonotype appeared once. The chain links TRBV4-1 to TRBJ2-7, with a possible D match to TRBD2 (6 bases). V lost 4 bases, J lost 7 bases, and 23 bases lay in between. The V gene's germline CDR1 is MGHRA and CDR2 YSYEKL. This CDR3 region has 16 residues. The CDR3 coding sequence is TGCGCCAGCAGCCTCGGAATCTCAGGAGGGGCGGGGGAGCAGTACTTC. Protein sequence: CASSLGISGGAGEQYF.

V is TRBV20-1 and J is TRBJ2-5; 8 nucleotides line up with TRBD2. The last part of the DNA fits TRBJ2-7 better; the J call may be wrong. The CDR3 runs 16 residues. Per the germline V gene, CDR1 is DFQATT and CDR2 is SNEGSKA (reference sequence). CDR3: CSASRVPGLVVYEQYF. DNA for the CDR3: TGCAGTGCGTCAAGAGTTCCGGGACTAGTTGTCTACGAGCAGTACTTC.

The chain uses TRBV29-1 and TRBJ1-5; D may be TRBD1 (6 bases). V was pared by 4 bases and J by 2 bases, with 15 bases between. Per the germline V gene, CDR1 is SQVTM and CDR2 is ANQGSEA. The CDR3 has 15 amino acids. CDR3 nucleotide sequence: TGCAGCGTTGTGTTAGGGGGGGCCGGCAATCAGCCCCAGCATTTT. Translated: CSVVLGGAGNQPQHF.

This clonotype has only one observation. The chain joins TRBV24-1 to TRBJ2-3, with D maybe TRBD1 (5 bases). The CDR3 contains 13 residues. Trimming took 3 bases from V and 5 from J, leaving 8 bases between them. Germline V gene sequence: CDR1 KGHDR, CDR2 SFDVKD. CDR3: CATSDAGLDTQYF. In DNA, the CDR3 is TGTGCCACCAGTGATGCAGGGTTAGATACGCAGTATTTT.

This chain links TRBV25-1 with TRBJ1-2, with 7 positions matching TRBD1. Germline-derived CDR1 and CDR2 are MGHDK and SYGVNS. V lost 3 bases and J lost 4; bases outside the gene matches: 8. The CDR3 runs to 15 residues. CDR3 in DNA: TGTGCCAGCAGTGAGCTGGACAGGCAGGGCTATGGCTACACCTTC. Translating it yields CASSELDRQGYGYTF.

J is TRBJ2-7 and V is TRBV5-6, with D unclear. V was clipped by 6 bases and J by 6 bases, with 22 bases between them. The CDR3 length is 15 residues. Germline CDR1 SGHDT, CDR2 YYEEEE. CDR3 amino acids: CASTAALEMLTEQYF. In DNA form, the CDR3 reads TGTGCCAGCACCGCAGCCCTGGAGATGCTAACCGAGCAGTACTTC.

This clonotype was found a few times. The CDR3 nucleotides read TGTGCCGTCGGGTCGGGAGCGGGATCTGGAGAGACCCAGTACTTC. The encoded protein is CAVGSGAGSGETQYF. This chain uses TRBV5-6 with TRBJ2-5; 7 bases map to TRBD2. Germline values: CDR1 SGHDT, CDR2 YYEEEE. The CDR3 totals 15 residues. The V gene end was trimmed by 10 bases and the J gene end by 4 bases; junction bases not matched to a gene: 16.

This chain connects TRBV20-1 to TRBJ2-5; 7 bases match TRBD2. The CDR3 is 14 amino acids. The V segment lost 0 bases and the J segment 11 bases; nucleotides outside the gene matches: 12. CDR1 and CDR2 from the germline V gene are DFQATT and SNEGSKA (reference sequence). The CDR3 here is CSARELGGPKEQYF. DNA of the CDR3: TGCAGTGCTAGAGAATTGGGAGGGCCGAAAGAGCAGTACTTC.

The genes are TRBV20-1 and TRBJ1-4; 9 nucleotides match TRBD1. The V gene's germline CDR1 is DFQATT and CDR2 SNEGSKA (reference sequence). Germline trimming cut 3 bases from V and 8 bases from J; bases unmatched to any gene: 4. The CDR3 is 13 residues long. The CDR3 DNA reads as TGCAGTGCTAGCGACAGGGGGAGAGAAAAACTGTTTTTT. It translates to CSASDRGREKLFF.

The rearrangement uses TRBV10-2 and TRBJ1-5; TRBD1 matches 8 bases. The junction had 2 bases not matched to a gene; V was cut back by 5 bases and J by 2 bases. Germline V gives CDR1 WSHSY, CDR2 SAAADI. This CDR3 spans 14 amino acids. DNA of the CDR3: TGCGCCAGCAGTAAGACAGGGGGCAATCAGCCCCAGCATTTT. This encodes CASSKTGGNQPQHF.